These T cell receptor beta chains were read from a single sample in a study of cytomegalovirus exposure and HLA in healthy donors. The assay was immunoSEQ multiplex PCR, and TCRdb's table has in-frame clones only and misses some. In the table there are 200,000 to 250,000 clones, around 87% of which are singletons. Sequencing used PBMCs. The receptor source for this set is a young woman in good health and CMV-seropositive. The conserved cysteine and the conserved F or W are not part of the CDR3 here. The order of the fields is D gene, J gene, CDR3 length, V gene, CDR3 protein. The D gene is left open where the match is weak.

TRBD1 | TRBJ2-7 | 19 | TRBV28 | ASDYRIRDRGPVAEFYEQY
TRBD1 | TRBJ2-5 | 12 | TRBV5-1 | ASSSTGGQETQY
NA | TRBJ1-2 | 11 | TRBV19 | ASRIQGHHGYT
NA | TRBJ1-4 | 15 | TRBV7-9 | ASSFSFRGAANEKLF
NA | TRBJ2-1 | 16 | TRBV5-1 | ASTPASLDGGDYNEQF
NA | TRBJ1-2 | 12 | TRBV4-1 | ASSPPGKNYGYT
NA | TRBJ2-7 | 9 | TRBV29-1 | SVTGSYEQY
TRBD1 | TRBJ2-5 | 14 | TRBV5-4 | ASSLAGTGAIETQY
NA | TRBJ1-1 | 13 | TRBV30 | AWHYWDNSDTEAF
NA | TRBJ2-1 | 14 | TRBV6-5 | ASSYFSGNSYNEQF
TRBD1 | TRBJ1-1 | 15 | TRBV28 | ASSLWVGQGTNTEAF
TRBD1 | TRBJ1-2 | 11 | TRBV28 | ASKGQGAGGYT
NA | TRBJ2-1 | 16 | TRBV9 | ASSGTQSEVSKANEQF
TRBD1 | TRBJ2-7 | 17 | TRBV28 | ASSLRDRGRRTRSYEQY
NA | TRBJ2-7 | 14 | TRBV21-1 | ASSKFLLPSSYEQY
TRBD2 | TRBJ2-1 | 17 | TRBV28 | ASSYGKWTSGSSYNEQF
TRBD2 | TRBJ2-1 | 14 | TRBV5-1 | ASSQTSGGSYNEQF
NA | TRBJ1-1 | 13 | TRBV4-1 | VSSQSGHLNTEAF
TRBD2 | TRBJ2-7 | 12 | TRBV28 | ASSPRTSTYEQY
TRBD1 | TRBJ1-1 | 12 | TRBV5-1 | ATSTGVGDTEAF
TRBD1 | TRBJ1-1 | 12 | TRBV6-5 | ASSYYRGRTEAF
NA | TRBJ2-7 | 11 | TRBV6-1 | ASSEFGGLEQY
TRBD2 | TRBJ2-7 | 11 | TRBV19 | ATPAGVHYEQY
NA | TRBJ1-5 | 13 | TRBV6-1 | ASSGGQNSNQPQH
TRBD2 | TRBJ2-7 | 16 | TRBV27 | ASSSFPVSLAGGSEQY
TRBD2 | TRBJ2-1 | 13 | TRBV7-8 | ASSLVAGRYNEQF
NA | TRBJ2-3 | 11 | TRBV5-4 | ASRLASTDTQY
TRBD1 | TRBJ2-7 | 12 | TRBV19 | ASSIGTGDYEQY